This section outlines one T cell receptor (beta chain) sequence together with its context. Antigen specificity is unknown. Method: immunoSEQ multiplex PCR; TCRdb's copy keeps in-frame clones and lacks some. This sample has about 15,000 clones, with roughly 79% found just once. This CDR3 region has 15 residues. Germline V gene data show CDR1 as SGHRS and CDR2 as YFSETQ. The V and J ends lost 1 base and 4 bases respectively, with 14 bases between them. This entry is derived from a study of T cells and Merkel cell carcinoma outcomes. Overall study findings and caveats: Repertoire plus T-cell density reportedly predicted Merkel cell carcinoma outcomes.

The TCR sequence derives from a human donor with Merkel cell carcinoma. The chain recombines TRBV5-1 with TRBJ1-1, with a weak D call TRBD1 (5 bases). Specimen: tumor tissue from Merkel cell carcinoma. Here the CDR3 DNA reads TGCGCCAGCAGCTTGTTGGGGTCCGGGGGCACTGAAGCTTTCTTT. Its protein product is CASSLLGSGGTEAFF. The variable domain in full, with the rest retrieved from reference TRBV5-1 and TRBJ1-1, is KAGVTQTPRYLIKTRGQQVTLSCSPISGHRSVSWYQQTPGQGLQFLFEYFSETQRNKGNFPGRFSGRQFSNSRSEMNVSTLELGDSALYLCASSLLGSGGTEAFFGQGTRLTVV.